This is a list of T cell receptor beta chains from one sample in a study of CD8+CD57+ T cells in acquired aplastic anemia. TCRdb processed the reads anew with MiXCR; each CDR3 protein has one entry. Of about 270,000 distinct CDR3 sequences in the sample, approximately 56% were seen once. The sequenced material came from sorted CD4+, CD8+, or CD8+CD57+ T cells (not recorded which) from PBMCs. These receptors originate from a human donor with severe aplastic anemia or a healthy control (not recorded which). Each CDR3 is given with its conserved first and last residue. A D gene is named only where the DNA matches it firmly. Not every row has a clone size; where given, it reads once, few, many or a size class.

j_call cdr3_length d_call clone_size v_call cdr3_aa cdr3_nt
TRBJ1-1 15 TRBD1 . TRBV5-4 CASSTAGTGVTEAFF TGTGCCAGCAGCACAGCCGGGACAGGGGTCACTGAAGCTTTCTTT
TRBJ2-3 14 . . TRBV7-9 CASSFRMVGDTQYF TGTGCCAGCAGCTTCAGGATGGTGGGAGATACGCAGTATTTT
TRBJ2-7 14 TRBD1 . TRBV20-1 CSATSTGNSYEQYF TGCAGTGCTACTTCGACAGGGAACTCCTACGAGCAGTACTTC
TRBJ2-1 12 . few TRBV20-1 CSAPGLLNEQFF TGCAGTGCCCCGGGACTCCTTAATGAGCAGTTCTTC
TRBJ1-1 12 . many TRBV5-6 CASSLVNTEAFF TGTGCCAGCAGCTTGGTTAACACTGAAGCTTTCTTT
TRBJ2-5 15 TRBD1 . TRBV7-9 CASSPRDSQKETQYF TGTGCCAGCAGCCCCCGGGACAGCCAAAAAGAGACCCAGTACTTC
TRBJ1-2 12 . . TRBV28 CASSSRLGGYTF TGTGCCAGCAGTTCCCGATTAGGTGGCTACACCTTC
TRBJ1-1 11 . . TRBV10-1 CASSGRTEAFF TGCGCCAGCAGTGGAAGGACTGAAGCTTTCTTT
TRBJ2-3 12 . many TRBV15 CATSLGRDTQYF TGTGCCACCAGCCTCGGTAGAGATACGCAGTATTTT
TRBJ2-3 13 . many TRBV10-3 CAINPGDTDTQYF TGTGCCATCAATCCGGGGGACACAGATACGCAGTATTTT
TRBJ2-1 13 . . TRBV10-2 CASSRDPYNEQFF TGCGCCAGCAGCAGGGACCCTTACAATGAGCAGTTCTTC
TRBJ2-2 16 TRBD1 many TRBV20-1 CSARTPGQGRTGELFF TGCAGTGCTAGAACTCCGGGACAGGGCCGCACCGGGGAGCTGTTTTTT
TRBJ2-1 11 . . TRBV25-1 CAISDREEQFF TGTGCCATCAGTGACCGAGAAGAGCAGTTCTTC
TRBJ2-2 16 . . TRBV2 CASKLSGTEDTGELFF TGTGCCAGCAAACTCTCCGGGACGGAGGACACCGGGGAGCTGTTTTTT
TRBJ2-3 16 TRBD2 once TRBV9 CASSVTSGGAVDTQYF TGTGCCAGCAGCGTGACTAGCGGGGGGGCGGTAGATACGCAGTATTTT
TRBJ2-5 17 TRBD2 few TRBV7-2 CASSLLLLAGEGETQYF TGTGCCAGCAGCTTACTTCTACTAGCGGGGGAAGGAGAGACCCAGTACTTC
TRBJ2-5 14 . few TRBV7-2 CASSLGLPPETQYF TGTGCCAGCAGCTTAGGACTTCCCCCGGAGACCCAGTACTTC
TRBJ2-2 16 . . TRBV2 CASGIGLGGSTGELFF TGTGCCAGCGGCATCGGGCTGGGGGGAAGCACCGGGGAGCTGTTTTTT
TRBJ2-7 15 . many TRBV5-1 CASSLVAGTPYEQYF TGCGCCAGCAGCTTGGTGGCGGGTACCCCCTACGAGCAGTACTTC
TRBJ2-7 14 TRBD2 many TRBV6-2/TRBV6-3 CASVPGGGNYEQYF TGTGCCAGCGTACCGGGAGGAGGGAACTACGAGCAGTACTTC
TRBJ2-3 14 . many TRBV7-3 CASSPGTPTDTQYF TGTGCCAGCAGCCCTGGGACGCCGACAGATACGCAGTATTTT
TRBJ2-7 15 TRBD1 once TRBV7-2 CASSQDRGFLYEQYF TGTGCCAGCAGTCAGGACAGGGGGTTCCTCTACGAGCAGTACTTC
TRBJ1-1 17 . . TRBV28 CASSYSLIGAMNTEAFF TGTGCCAGCAGTTATTCGCTCATTGGGGCGATGAACACTGAAGCTTTCTTT
TRBJ2-7 12 . few TRBV7-6 CASSFGPWEQYF TGTGCCAGCAGCTTCGGCCCGTGGGAGCAGTACTTC
TRBJ2-7 12 . once TRBV20-1 CSATDGGGEQYF TGCAGTGCCACGGACGGAGGTGGCGAGCAGTACTTC
TRBJ2-3 15 . . TRBV6-5 CASSTDPPSTDTQYF TGTGCCAGCAGTACCGACCCCCCAAGCACAGATACGCAGTATTTT
TRBJ2-5 17 TRBD2 . TRBV9 CASSPLTSGYDQETQYF TGTGCCAGCAGCCCCCTTACTAGCGGGTACGACCAAGAGACCCAGTACTTC
TRBJ2-5 15 . many TRBV7-3 CASSLEAGRFETQYF TGTGCCAGCAGCTTAGAGGCAGGGAGATTCGAGACCCAGTACTTC
TRBJ1-1 15 TRBD1 . TRBV2 CASSEQGARSTEAFF TGTGCCAGCAGTGAGCAGGGGGCGCGCAGCACTGAAGCTTTCTTT
TRBJ2-5 17 TRBD1 . TRBV10-3 CAISEWDRGRSSKTQYF TGTGCCATCAGTGAGTGGGACAGGGGGCGCAGCTCGAAGACCCAGTACTTC
TRBJ1-6 16 TRBD1 few TRBV7-3 CASSPGAGGASSPLHF TGTGCCAGCAGCCCAGGGGCAGGGGGCGCTTCTTCACCCCTCCACTTT
TRBJ2-7 16 TRBD2 few TRBV7-3 CASSLGWAGDNYEQYF TGTGCCAGCAGCTTAGGGTGGGCGGGAGACAACTACGAGCAGTACTTC
TRBJ2-7 14 . . TRBV5-1 CASSSGRGAYEQYF TGCGCCAGCAGCTCGGGGCGGGGAGCCTACGAGCAGTACTTC
TRBJ1-2 10 . . TRBV12-3/TRBV12-4 CASSPGGYTF TGTGCCAGCAGTCCTGGAGGCTACACCTTC
TRBJ2-4 15 TRBD2 . TRBV20-1 CSARMGGIDKNIQYF TGCAGTGCTAGGATGGGGGGGATAGACAAAAACATTCAGTACTTC
TRBJ1-1 13 . many TRBV12-3/TRBV12-4 CASTHEGHTEAFF TGTGCCAGCACCCATGAGGGTCACACTGAAGCTTTCTTT
TRBJ1-1 15 . . TRBV19 CASSAYRMGITEAFF TGTGCCAGTAGTGCCTACAGGATGGGGATAACTGAAGCTTTCTTT
TRBJ2-3 16 TRBD2 . TRBV7-2 CASRNGLAGGTDTQYF TGTGCCAGCAGAAATGGACTAGCGGGGGGCACAGATACGCAGTATTTT